This TCR beta chain stems from a study of T cell changes during pregnancy in multiple sclerosis. With 6 bases clipped from V and 2 bases from J, the junction kept 7 bases outside the gene matches. This CDR3 contains 14 residues. The germline CDR1 and CDR2 sequences are SEHNR and FQNEAQ (reference sequence). Only in-frame clones appear in the TCRdb table, and some are missing; sequencing was by immunoSEQ multiplex PCR. The sample has 30,000 to 35,000 clones; about nine tenths are singletons. The sequencing here drew on CD8+ T cells from peripheral blood mononuclear cells, taken in the first trimester of pregnancy. This receptor was taken from a female donor with multiple sclerosis, enrolled in a pregnancy study. J is TRBJ2-7 and V is TRBV7-9, with TRBD1 identical over 7 bases. The CDR3 region is CASSRADRTYEQYF. In DNA form, the CDR3 reads TGTGCCAGCAGTCGGGCGGACAGGACCTACGAGCAGTACTTC.